This T cell receptor (beta chain) was obtained from a study of cytomegalovirus exposure and HLA in healthy donors. Study observations and caveats: A prior analysis recorded that most TCR beta V segments were productive about 90% or about 30% of the time. HLA-A and HLA-B allele assignments for most subjects were reportedly predicted accurately using TCR beta sequences.

A note on this clone: Its specificity is unknown.

Vbeta (60) and Jbeta (13) primers were used in the PCR. Libraries were prepared by immunoSEQ multiplex PCR; TCRdb keeps only in-frame clonotypes and omits some of them. The sample has 150,000 to 200,000 clones; roughly 79% are singletons. The CDR3 extends over 20 amino acids. Germline V gene lookup returns CDR1 LNHDA and CDR2 SQIVND (reference sequence). Trimming cost V 2 bases and J 4 bases; bases outside gene matches: 20. This receptor was obtained from a man over 45 in good health and CMV-seropositive. The rearrangement links TRBV19 to TRBJ2-5; TRBD2 aligns across 9 bases. Sequencing was carried out using PBMCs. In nucleotides, the CDR3 is TGTGCCAGTAGTATACCCGAACCGCGGGGGGGCGCCAACGGTGGAGAGACCCAGTACTTC. It specifies CASSIPEPRGGANGGETQYF.